Listed below are T cell receptor beta chains from one sample, sequenced in a study of blood T cell repertoires in COVID-19. The assay was immunoSEQ multiplex PCR, and TCRdb's table has in-frame clones only and misses some. Seen here are about 140,000 clones, about 87% observed once, and the top ten hold over 9.5%. Material: peripheral blood. The origin of the receptors is a man aged 55 to 70 with active or convalescent COVID-19. CDR3s include the opening cysteine and the closing phenylalanine or tryptophan. D genes are given only for firm matches.

J gene	D gene	V gene	CDR3 protein	CDR3 DNA
TRBJ1-3	NA	TRBV6-5	CASRGAGEYGNTIYF	TGTGCCAGCAGGGGGGCAGGGGAATATGGAAACACCATATATTTT
TRBJ1-6	NA	TRBV19	CASSISGVDSPLHF	TGTGCCAGTAGTATATCCGGGGTTGATTCACCCCTCCACTTT
TRBJ1-1	TRBD1	TRBV7-9	CASSPRSGGYTEAFF	TGTGCCAGCAGCCCCAGGTCAGGGGGCTACACTGAAGCTTTCTTT
TRBJ1-5	NA	TRBV28	CASSLYGGYQPQHF	TGTGCCAGCAGTTTATACGGGGGATACCAGCCCCAGCATTTT
TRBJ2-3	TRBD1	TRBV9	CASSYHPGQGRDTQYF	TGTGCCAGCAGCTATCACCCGGGACAGGGGAGAGATACGCAGTATTTT
TRBJ2-2	NA	TRBV29-1	CSVEDRMSNTGELFF	TGCAGCGTTGAAGACAGGATGTCGAACACCGGGGAGCTGTTTTTT
TRBJ1-5	NA	TRBV4-1	CASSQEGGGNQPQHF	TGCGCCAGCAGCCAAGAAGGAGGAGGGAATCAGCCCCAGCATTTT
TRBJ1-1	NA	TRBV6-5	CASNLGRGWDTEAFF	TGTGCCAGCAACTTAGGAAGGGGATGGGACACTGAAGCTTTCTTT
TRBJ2-1	TRBD2	TRBV6-2/TRBV6-3	CASSSPGGSNEQFF	TGTGCCAGCAGTTCCCCGGGCGGGAGCAATGAGCAGTTCTTC
TRBJ2-7	NA	TRBV19	CASSIRVSYEQYF	TGTGCCAGTAGTATACGGGTGTCCTACGAGCAGTACTTC
TRBJ1-1	TRBD1	TRBV28	CASSLVPGQAGTEAFF	TGTGCCAGCAGTTTAGTCCCGGGACAGGCGGGAACTGAAGCTTTCTTT
TRBJ2-3	NA	TRBV28	CASSQGGYADTQYF	TGTGCCAGCAGTCAAGGGGGTTACGCAGATACGCAGTATTTT
TRBJ2-1	TRBD2	TRBV18	CASSPGLAIVEQFF	TGTGCCAGCTCACCGGGACTAGCGATAGTTGAGCAGTTCTTC
TRBJ1-5	TRBD1	TRBV5-3	CARSVTGISNQPQHF	TGTGCCAGAAGCGTGACAGGGATTAGCAATCAGCCCCAGCATTTT